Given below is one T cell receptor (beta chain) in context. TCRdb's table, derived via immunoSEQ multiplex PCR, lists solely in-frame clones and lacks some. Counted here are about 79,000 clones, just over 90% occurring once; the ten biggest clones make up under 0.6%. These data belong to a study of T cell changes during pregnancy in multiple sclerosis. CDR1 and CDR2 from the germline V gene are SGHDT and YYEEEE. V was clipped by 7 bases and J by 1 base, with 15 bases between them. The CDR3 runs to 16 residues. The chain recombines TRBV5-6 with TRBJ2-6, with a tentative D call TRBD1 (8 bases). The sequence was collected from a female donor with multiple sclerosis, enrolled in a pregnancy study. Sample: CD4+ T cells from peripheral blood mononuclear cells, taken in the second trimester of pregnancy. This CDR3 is CASYGQGGSGANVLTF. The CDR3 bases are TGTGCCAGCTACGGACAGGGAGGGTCTGGGGCCAACGTCCTGACTTTC.